These 15 T cell receptor beta chains came from one sample sequenced in a study of beta chain features in type 1 diabetes. General study points: In all four CD4+ subsets, TCRB CDR3 length was significantly, moderately reduced in type 1 diabetes.

Since all of the isolated RNA was reverse transcribed, expressed TCRB transcripts were what got sequenced. TCRdb keeps only in-frame clones here, not all; method: immunoSEQ multiplex PCR. The sample consists of around 690,000 clones, roughly an eighth of them appearing once. No antigens are known for them. Sequencing was done on a sample of naive CD4+ T cells from blood. These receptor sequences come from a man aged 25 to 45 with type 1 diabetes.

Only a few counts were recorded for this clone. V gene TRBV7-9 combines with J gene TRBJ2-3; the D call may be TRBD1 or TRBD2 (5 bases each). The germline CDR1 and CDR2 sequences are SEHNR and FQNEAQ (reference sequence). V gave up 5 bases and J gave up 0 bases, with 12 bases separating them. The CDR3 is made up of 15 amino acids. The CDR3 DNA is TGTGCCAGCAGCCCTGGGACCTCTAGCACAGATACGCAGTATTTT. It specifies CASSPGTSSTDTQYF.

The chain carries TRBV6-1 and TRBJ1-5; TRBD1 agrees at 9 bases. With V trimmed by 1 base and J by 2 bases, 3 bases remained unmatched. CDR3 length: 16 amino acids. CDR1 and CDR2 (germline): MNHNS, SASEGT. The CDR3 region is CASSEDRGQGNQPQHF. CDR3 sequence (DNA): TGTGCCAGCAGTGAAGACAGGGGGCAGGGCAATCAGCCCCAGCATTTT.

This clone was seen more than once but under ten times. The chain uses TRBV30 and TRBJ2-7, with TRBD2 identical over 8 bases. Germline V gene sequence: CDR1 GTSNPN, CDR2 SVGIG (reference sequence). The ends lost 5 bases at V and 0 bases at J; junction bases unmatched: 0. The CDR3 has 12 amino acids. For the CDR3, the DNA is TGTGCCTGGCGGGGGGGCTCCTACGAGCAGTACTTC. This codes for CAWRGGSYEQYF.

The rearrangement joins TRBV7-2 to TRBJ1-2, with 8 bases lining up with TRBD1. After removal of 5 bases from V and 7 bases from J, the junction contained 15 bases not matched to a gene. Germline V gene data show CDR1 as SGHTA and CDR2 as FQGNSA. This CDR3 comprises 16 residues. CDR3 protein: CASSTGQGRVQGGYTF. The CDR3 DNA sequence: TGTGCCAGCAGCACTGGACAGGGAAGGGTTCAGGGTGGCTACACCTTC.

This clone was detected only a few times. The V call is TRBV7-9, the J call TRBJ2-3; D gene unclear. V dropped 1 base and J dropped 0 bases, with 8 bases sitting between them. This CDR3 has 15 residues. Per the germline V gene, CDR1 is SEHNR and CDR2 is FQNEAQ (reference sequence). CDR3 sequence (DNA): TGTGCCAGCAGCTTAGTCCAGACTAGCACAGATACGCAGTATTTT. Protein product: CASSLVQTSTDTQYF.

The V and J genes are TRBV5-6 and TRBJ2-3; TRBD1 is a possible D gene (6 bases). The CDR3 runs 13 residues. Germline V gene sequence: CDR1 SGHDT, CDR2 YYEEEE. Deletions cut 3 bases from V and 6 bases from J, with 11 bases between. CDR3 region: CASSSTGADTQYF. Written as DNA, the CDR3 is TGTGCCAGCAGCTCGACAGGCGCCGATACGCAGTATTTT.

The sample holds a few counts of this clone. CDR3 sequence: CASSLRGPRETQYF. DNA of the CDR3: TGTGCCAGCAGTTTAAGGGGTCCTCGAGAGACCCAGTACTTC. J is TRBJ2-5 and V is TRBV27; maybe TRBD1 (5 bases). Germline V gene lookup returns CDR1 MNHEY and CDR2 SMNVEV (reference sequence). V lost 2 bases, J lost 4 bases, and 11 bases lay in between. This CDR3 contains 14 residues.

As DNA, the CDR3 is TGTGCCAGCAGCTCCGGGACAGGGGAGACCCAGTACTTC. Amino acid sequence: CASSSGTGETQYF. The chain carries TRBV5-6 and TRBJ2-5, with 9 bases fitting TRBD1. Trimming took 3 bases from V and 5 from J; bases not matched to a gene: 2. Germline CDR1 reads SGHDT; CDR2 reads YYEEEE. The CDR3 spans 13 residues.

This clone has only a few counts. The CDR3 region has the DNA TGTGCCAGCAGTCCCGGGACAGTGACCGGAGAGACCCAGTACTTC. Amino acid sequence: CASSPGTVTGETQYF. The chain couples TRBV6-6 to TRBJ2-5, with 7 bases lining up with TRBD1. CDR1 MNHNY and CDR2 SVGAGI come from the germline V gene (reference sequence). Trimming removed 5 bases from V and 4 bases from J; junction bases left unmatched: 10. The CDR3 runs to 15 residues.

On this clone itself: The sample carries other DNA sequences with the same CDR3. The chain is built from TRBV6-5 and TRBJ1-1, with D maybe TRBD1 (5 bases). CDR3 length: 14 amino acids. Germline V gene lookup returns CDR1 MNHEY and CDR2 SVGAGI. The V end lost 2 bases, the J end lost 3 bases, and 10 bases lay between the germline ends. DNA of the CDR3: TGTGCCAGCAGTTACGCTAGGGGAGACACTGAAGCTTTCTTT. Protein: CASSYARGDTEAFF.

Only a few counts were recorded for this clone. V usage is TRBV2 and J usage is TRBJ1-1; D gene unclear. The CDR3 loop spans 14 amino acids. V was shortened by 4 bases and J by 3 bases, with 12 bases between the two germline ends. CDR1 and CDR2 from the germline V gene are SNHLY and FYNNEI. In nucleotides, the CDR3 is TGTGCCAGCAGTGTCCTGGGAGGGTACACTGAAGCTTTCTTT. Protein sequence: CASSVLGGYTEAFF. The full variable domain, rest sourced from reference TRBV2 and TRBJ1-1, is EPEVTQTPSHQVTQMGQEVILRCVPISNHLYFYWYRQILGQKVEFLVSFYNNEISEKSEIFDDQFSVERPDGSNFTLKIRSTKLEDSAMYFCASSVLGGYTEAFFGQGTRLTVV.

The chain has TRBV7-2 and TRBJ2-1; D call uncertain. The CDR3 spans 15 residues. In germline, CDR1 is SGHTA, CDR2 FQGNSA. Trimming took 1 base from V and 9 from J, leaving 16 bases between them. CDR3 nucleotide sequence: TGTGCCAGCAGCTTAGGACATTCGGCTTTTGGTGAGCAGTTCTTC. Amino acid sequence: CASSLGHSAFGEQFF.

The rearrangement links TRBV7-2 to TRBJ2-7; D tentatively reads TRBD1 or TRBD2 (6 bases each). This CDR3 contains 15 residues. Germline V gene data show CDR1 as SGHTA and CDR2 as FQGNSA. V was cut by 9 bases and J by 1 base, with 19 bases left in between. CDR3: CASMRDTSSSYEQYF. The CDR3 DNA follows: TGTGCCAGTATGCGGGACACTTCTTCGTCCTACGAGCAGTACTTC.

This clone appeared a few times. The chain combines TRBV5-1 with TRBJ2-2, with 10 positions matching TRBD2. Trimming cost V 0 bases and J 6 bases; bases outside gene matches: 5. Germline V CDR1 and CDR2: SGHRS, YFSETQ. The CDR3 loop spans 16 amino acids. The CDR3 spells CASSLASGGYAGELFF. The CDR3 DNA sequence: TGCGCCAGCAGCTTGGCTAGCGGGGGTTACGCCGGGGAGCTGTTTTTT. Combining the CDR3 with reference TRBV5-1 and TRBJ2-2 gives the whole variable domain KAGVTQTPRYLIKTRGQQVTLSCSPISGHRSVSWYQQTPGQGLQFLFEYFSETQRNKGNFPGRFSGRQFSNSRSEMNVSTLELGDSALYLCASSLASGGYAGELFFGEGSRLTVL.

This clone has more than one count but fewer than ten. This sequence joins TRBV9 and TRBJ1-6; 9 nucleotides line up with TRBD1. The CDR3 extends over 15 amino acids. Per the germline V gene, CDR1 is SGDLS and CDR2 is YYNGEE. V was clipped by 3 bases and J by 7 bases; unmatched bases: 5. DNA for the CDR3: TGTGCCAGCAGCGCTACGACAGGGGGAAATTCACCCCTCCACTTT. This codes for CASSATTGGNSPLHF.